The 28 T cell receptor beta chains presented below share a single source sample, sequenced in a study of cytomegalovirus exposure and HLA in healthy donors. Primers for the PCR totalled 60 Vbeta and 13 Jbeta. The repertoire was sequenced with immunoSEQ multiplex PCR; TCRdb's copy has only in-frame clones and lacks some. The sample yields tens of thousands of clones, over 75% seen once. The specimen sequenced was PBMCs. These TCRs come from a man aged 45-65 years in good health and CMV-seronegative.

The CDR3 reads CASSLDRGNYEQYF. DNA for the CDR3: TGCGCCAGCAGCCTGGACAGGGGAAACTACGAGCAGTACTTC. The chain uses TRBV4-3 and TRBJ2-7; 9 bases are a match to TRBD1. The CDR3 extends over 14 amino acids. Looked up from germline, CDR1 is LGHNA and CDR2 is YSLEER. After removal of 4 bases from V and 3 bases from J, the junction contained 4 bases not matched to a gene.

This chain connects TRBV11-2 to TRBJ2-1, with D maybe TRBD2 (5 bases). With 1 base removed from V and 5 bases from J, the gap between germline ends came to 6 bases. Germline V gives CDR1 SGHAT, CDR2 FQNNGV. The CDR3 runs 13 residues. CDR3 sequence: CASSLGEHNEQFF. The CDR3, as DNA: TGTGCCAGCAGCTTAGGGGAGCACAATGAGCAGTTCTTC.

V gene TRBV27 combines with J gene TRBJ1-2, with TRBD1 identical over 8 bases. In germline, CDR1 is MNHEY, CDR2 SMNVEV (reference sequence). Trimming removed 5 bases from V and 3 bases from J; junction bases left unmatched: 5. This CDR3 comprises 14 residues. As DNA, the CDR3 is TGTGCCAGCAGTGTAGACAGGGGATACTATGGCTACACCTTC. It translates to CASSVDRGYYGYTF.

The CDR3 DNA reads TGTGCCAGCAGCTTGTGGCGGGGGGGAGATAATGAGCAGTTCTTC. Its translation is CASSLWRGGDNEQFF. This chain links TRBV5-4 with TRBJ2-1; 9 bases are a match to TRBD2. Germline V gives CDR1 SGHNT, CDR2 YYREEE (reference sequence). Losses at the gene ends were 1 base for V and 7 bases for J; bases not matched to a gene: 6. CDR3 length: 15 residues.

The genes are TRBV19 and TRBJ1-1, with D possibly TRBD1 on 5 matching bases. V lost 8 bases to trimming and J lost 2 bases, with 12 bases between them. Germline V gene sequence: CDR1 LNHDA, CDR2 SQIVND (reference sequence). The CDR3 totals 13 residues. The CDR3 reads CASQIWGNTEAFF. The CDR3 DNA reads TGTGCCAGTCAAATCTGGGGCAACACTGAAGCTTTCTTT.

The CDR3, as DNA: TGTGCCAGCAGTTTTGCCGGGGGGCGAGATGAAAAACTGTTTTTT. As protein: CASSFAGGRDEKLFF. The chain carries TRBV28 and TRBJ1-4; a weak D match, TRBD1 (6 bases). The germline gives CDR1 MDHEN, CDR2 SYDVKM. The CDR3 sequence is 15 residues long. V was pared by 3 bases and J by 6 bases, with 14 bases between.

Remarks on this clone: One junction end disagrees with the germline gene, perhaps due to a read error. The chain combines TRBV5-3 with TRBJ1-2; no clear D. TRBV5-3 is designated an ORF whose function remains uncertain. The CDR3 length is 14 residues. The CDR3 sequence is CASSLPGSYYGYTF. Written as DNA, the CDR3 is TGTGCCAGCAGCTTGCCAGGTTCCTACTATGGCTACACCTTC.

This chain joins TRBV27 and TRBJ2-3, with 13 bases lining up with TRBD2. V shed 10 bases, J shed 3 bases, and the junction held 16 bases outside the gene matches. Germline lookup yields CDR1 MNHEY and CDR2 SMNVEV (reference sequence). The CDR3 is made up of 18 amino acids. CDR3: CATSLGRTSGSGTDTQYF. The CDR3 DNA follows: TGTGCCACCTCCCTGGGAAGGACTAGCGGGAGTGGGACAGATACGCAGTATTTT.

The V and J genes are TRBV4-3 and TRBJ1-1; no reliable D call. Germline values: CDR1 LGHNA, CDR2 YSLEER. The CDR3 sequence is 14 residues long. V was pared by 4 bases and J by 3 bases, with 12 bases between. CDR3 in amino acids: CASSRTAYDTEAFF. CDR3 nucleotide sequence: TGCGCCAGCAGCCGCACAGCATACGACACTGAAGCTTTCTTT.

This clone was seen once. The DNA of the CDR3 is TGTGCCAGTAGTATTAACGCGCGATTTGCGAACACCGGGGAGCTGTTTTTT. It specifies CASSINARFANTGELFF. The V and J genes are TRBV19 and TRBJ2-2; D uncertain. V was pared by 3 bases and J by 0 bases, with 14 bases between. Germline lookup yields CDR1 LNHDA and CDR2 SQIVND (reference sequence). This CDR3 contains 17 residues.

The gene calls are TRBV18 and TRBJ2-6; 8 bases agree with TRBD1. The V gene's germline CDR1 is KGHSH and CDR2 LQKENI. Unmatched junction bases numbered 10, after V lost 6 bases and J lost 0 bases. The CDR3 length is 18 residues. The CDR3 reads CASSRRTGMSSGANVLTF. The CDR3 nucleotides are TGTGCCAGCTCGCGGAGGACAGGGATGAGCTCTGGGGCCAACGTCCTGACTTTC.

V usage is TRBV7-3 and J usage is TRBJ2-1; TRBD2 aligns across 8 bases. Germline V CDR1 and CDR2: SGHTA, FQGTGA. This CDR3 comprises 14 residues. With V trimmed by 5 bases and J by 7 bases, 7 bases remained unmatched. CDR3 residues: CASSRLGGGNEQFF. As DNA, the CDR3 is TGTGCCAGCAGCCGACTCGGGGGGGGGAATGAGCAGTTCTTC.

This sequence joins TRBV19 and TRBJ1-2, with a possible D match to TRBD1 (5 bases). With 2 bases removed from V and 7 bases from J, the gap between germline ends came to 14 bases. The CDR3 is made up of 14 amino acids. The germline gives CDR1 LNHDA, CDR2 SQIVND (reference sequence). DNA of the CDR3: TGTGCCAGTAGTATAAAGGTCGGGGACTCTGGCTACACCTTC. Protein sequence: CASSIKVGDSGYTF.

The chain couples TRBV18 to TRBJ2-7, with D possibly matching TRBD2 (5 bases). Per germline, CDR1 KGHSH and CDR2 LQKENI. The CDR3 runs to 13 residues. V was shortened by 3 bases and J by 6 bases, with 12 bases between the two germline ends. CDR3 sequence reads: CASSPHREGEQYF. The CDR3 coding sequence is TGTGCCAGCTCACCGCACCGGGAAGGCGAGCAGTACTTC.

The gene calls are TRBV28 and TRBJ1-2; TRBD1 might be the D (5 bases). Germline values: CDR1 MDHEN, CDR2 SYDVKM. The V end lost 3 bases, the J end lost 4 bases, and 12 bases lay between the germline ends. The CDR3 extends over 14 amino acids. CDR3 in DNA: TGTGCCAGCAGTTTCTACCTAAGGGGCTATGGCTACACCTTC. Translation: CASSFYLRGYGYTF.

The chain recombines TRBV6-5 with TRBJ2-1, with D tentatively TRBD2 (5 bases). This CDR3 has 15 amino acids. The germline gives CDR1 MNHEY, CDR2 SVGAGI. V was pared by 2 bases and J by 5 bases, with 13 bases between. This CDR3 is CASSYDTGGHNEQFF. The CDR3 region has the DNA TGTGCCAGCAGTTACGACACCGGCGGGCACAATGAGCAGTTCTTC.

The chain uses TRBV7-2 and TRBJ2-5; 9 nucleotides agree with TRBD2. This CDR3 has 14 amino acids. The V segment lost 3 bases and the J segment 4 bases; nucleotides outside the gene matches: 3. The V gene's germline CDR1 is SGHTA and CDR2 FQGNSA. The CDR3 sequence: CASSLAGGPETQYF. The CDR3 DNA follows: TGTGCCAGCAGCTTGGCGGGAGGGCCAGAGACCCAGTACTTC.

With regard to this clone: The germline gene is not matched at one end of the junction; a read error may be the cause. V is TRBV7-7 and J is TRBJ2-3; D possibly corresponds to TRBD1 (7 bases). This CDR3 spans 19 amino acids. Germline V CDR1 and CDR2: SSHAT, FNYEAQ (reference sequence). The CDR3 region is CASRGLAEGAPGSTDTQYF. In DNA, the CDR3 is TGTGCTAGCAGGGGGTTAGCGGAGGGAGCCCCGGGGTCCACAGATACGCAGTATTTT.

V is TRBV30 and J is TRBJ2-7, with a tentative D call TRBD1 (6 bases). From germline, CDR1 is GTSNPN and CDR2 SVGIG (reference sequence). Between the trimmed V and J ends, which lost 3 bases and 5 bases, there was a span of 11 bases. The CDR3 loop spans 12 amino acids. The CDR3 nucleotides are TGTGCCTGGAGCATCGAGGGGGACGAGCAGTACTTC. This sequence encodes CAWSIEGDEQYF.

The chain couples TRBV19 to TRBJ1-5; 7 positions agree with TRBD1. The CDR3 has 19 residues. J gave up 2 bases and V 10 bases, and 23 bases lay outside the gene matches. Germline V CDR1 and CDR2: LNHDA, SQIVND (reference sequence). CDR3 in amino acids: CATPDRVCIKGAGNQPQHF. The CDR3 DNA sequence: TGTGCCACCCCTGACCGTGTGTGCATCAAGGGGGCAGGCAATCAGCCCCAGCATTTT.

The chain recombines TRBV19 with TRBJ1-5, with a weak D call TRBD1 (5 bases). The CDR3 is 19 amino acids. With 6 bases removed from V and 3 bases from J, the gap between germline ends came to 27 bases. The V gene's germline CDR1 is LNHDA and CDR2 SQIVND (reference sequence). The CDR3 DNA sequence: TGTGCCAGTAGCCCGTATGGGAGGTCTCGGGGGTTGGCCAATCAGCCCCAGCATTTT. It specifies CASSPYGRSRGLANQPQHF.

The V call is TRBV7-2, the J call TRBJ2-1; the D gene is possibly TRBD2 (5 bases). Trimming cost V 8 bases and J 0 bases, with 14 bases left between them. CDR1 and CDR2 (germline): SGHTA, FQGNSA. CDR3 size: 15 residues. CDR3 loop: CASARAESSYNEQFF. The CDR3 DNA reads as TGTGCCAGCGCTCGAGCGGAAAGCTCCTACAATGAGCAGTTCTTC.

J is TRBJ2-5 and V is TRBV27, with 9 bases fitting TRBD2. The assigned J gene may be wrong: the sequence end matches TRBJ2-7 better. The germline gives CDR1 MNHEY, CDR2 SMNVEV (reference sequence). The CDR3 has 16 amino acids. CDR3 DNA sequence: TGTGCCAGCAGTTTAAGGAGGGCTAGCGGGATGTCCGAGCAGTACTTC. The encoded protein is CASSLRRASGMSEQYF.

J is TRBJ1-2 and V is TRBV4-3, with TRBD1 as a possible D gene (5 bases). V was cut by 0 bases and J by 7 bases, with 24 bases left in between. CDR3 length: 18 residues. Germline lookup yields CDR1 LGHNA and CDR2 YSLEER. CDR3 protein: CASSQESGAAGRGGGYTF. The CDR3 coding sequence is TGCGCCAGCAGCCAAGAGTCGGGTGCGGCAGGGAGGGGTGGTGGCTACACCTTC.

The chain employs TRBV5-1 and TRBJ1-4, with 9 bases that match TRBD1. Germline trimming cut 4 bases from V and 2 bases from J; bases unmatched to any gene: 3. Germline V gene lookup returns CDR1 SGHRS and CDR2 YFSETQ. The CDR3 consists of 15 residues. The CDR3 coding sequence is TGCGCCAGCAGCGCCGGGACAGGGACTAATGAAAAACTGTTTTTT. Amino acid sequence: CASSAGTGTNEKLFF. Combining the CDR3 with reference TRBV5-1 and TRBJ1-4 gives the whole variable domain KAGVTQTPRYLIKTRGQQVTLSCSPISGHRSVSWYQQTPGQGLQFLFEYFSETQRNKGNFPGRFSGRQFSNSRSEMNVSTLELGDSALYLCASSAGTGTNEKLFFGSGTQLSVL.

The V gene is TRBV29-1, the J gene TRBJ2-7; D perhaps matches TRBD1 (6 bases). With 6 bases removed from V and 6 bases from J, the gap between germline ends came to 18 bases. CDR3 length equals 13 residues. The germline V gene has CDR1 SQVTM and CDR2 ANQGSEA. The CDR3 is CSVYLTRDTEQYF. DNA of the CDR3: TGCAGCGTCTACCTAACCCGGGACACCGAGCAGTACTTC.

The chain recombines TRBV28 with TRBJ1-3; D is possibly TRBD1 (5 bases). CDR1 is MDHEN and CDR2 is SYDVKM in the germline V gene. CDR3 length: 15 residues. Deletions cut 4 bases from V and 0 bases from J, with 10 bases between. The DNA of the CDR3 is TGTGCCAGCAGTTCCCCGACAGTCTCTGGAAACACCATATATTTT. Translation: CASSSPTVSGNTIYF.

The chain uses TRBV4-2 and TRBJ1-2; D not resolved. V was cut by 0 bases and J by 2 bases, with 13 bases left in between. From germline, CDR1 is LGHNA and CDR2 YNFKEQ. The CDR3 is 16 residues long. The CDR3: CASSQDRSRSNYGYTF. DNA of the CDR3: TGTGCCAGCAGCCAAGATCGTAGTCGGTCGAACTATGGCTACACCTTC.